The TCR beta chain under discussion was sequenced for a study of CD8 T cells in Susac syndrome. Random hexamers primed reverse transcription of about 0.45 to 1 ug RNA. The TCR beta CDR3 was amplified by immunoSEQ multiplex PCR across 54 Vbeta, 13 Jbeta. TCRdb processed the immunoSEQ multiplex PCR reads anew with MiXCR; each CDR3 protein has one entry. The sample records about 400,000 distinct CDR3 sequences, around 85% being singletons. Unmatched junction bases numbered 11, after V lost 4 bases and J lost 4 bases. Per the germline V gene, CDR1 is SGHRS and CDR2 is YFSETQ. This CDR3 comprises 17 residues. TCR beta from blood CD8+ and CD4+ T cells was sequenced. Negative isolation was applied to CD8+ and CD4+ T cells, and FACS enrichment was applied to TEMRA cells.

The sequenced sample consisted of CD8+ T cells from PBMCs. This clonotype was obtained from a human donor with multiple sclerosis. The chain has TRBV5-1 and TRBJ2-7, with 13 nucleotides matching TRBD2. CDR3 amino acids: CASSPDRTSGGLYEQYF. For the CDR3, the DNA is TGCGCCAGCAGCCCGGACAGGACTAGCGGGGGATTATACGAGCAGTACTTC.